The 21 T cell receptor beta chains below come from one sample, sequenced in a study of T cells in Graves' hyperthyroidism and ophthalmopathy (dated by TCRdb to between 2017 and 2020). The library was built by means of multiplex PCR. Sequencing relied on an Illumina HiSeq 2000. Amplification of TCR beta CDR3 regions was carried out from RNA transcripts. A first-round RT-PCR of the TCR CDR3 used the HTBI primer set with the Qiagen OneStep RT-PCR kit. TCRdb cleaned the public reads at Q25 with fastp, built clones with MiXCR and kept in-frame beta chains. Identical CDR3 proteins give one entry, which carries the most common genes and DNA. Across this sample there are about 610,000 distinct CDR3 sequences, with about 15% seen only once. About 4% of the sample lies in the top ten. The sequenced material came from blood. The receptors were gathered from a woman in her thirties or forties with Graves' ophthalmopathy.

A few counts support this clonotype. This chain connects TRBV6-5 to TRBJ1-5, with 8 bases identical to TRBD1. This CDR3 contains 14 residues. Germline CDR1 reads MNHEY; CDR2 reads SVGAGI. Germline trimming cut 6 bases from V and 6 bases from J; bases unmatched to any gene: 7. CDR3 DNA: TGTGCCAGCAGCACGGACAGGGACTTTCAGCCCCAGCATTTT. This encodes CASSTDRDFQPQHF.

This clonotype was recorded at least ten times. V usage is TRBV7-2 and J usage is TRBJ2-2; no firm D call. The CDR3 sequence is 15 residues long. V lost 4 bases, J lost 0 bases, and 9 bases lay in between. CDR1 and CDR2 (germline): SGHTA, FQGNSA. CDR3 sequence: CASSSLGPNTGELFF. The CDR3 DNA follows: TGTGCCAGCAGCTCCCTCGGCCCGAACACCGGGGAGCTGTTTTTT.

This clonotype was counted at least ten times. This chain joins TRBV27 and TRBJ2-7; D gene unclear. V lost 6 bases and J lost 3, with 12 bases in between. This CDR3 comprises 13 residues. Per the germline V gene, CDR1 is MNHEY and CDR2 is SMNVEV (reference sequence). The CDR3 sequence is CASSPPNLYEQYF. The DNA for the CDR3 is TGTGCCAGCAGCCCTCCGAACCTCTACGAGCAGTACTTC.

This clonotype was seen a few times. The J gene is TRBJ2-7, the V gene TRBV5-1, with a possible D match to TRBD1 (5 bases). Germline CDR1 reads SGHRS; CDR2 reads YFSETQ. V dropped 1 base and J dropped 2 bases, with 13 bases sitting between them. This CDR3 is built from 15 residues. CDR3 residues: CASSLSTDNTYEQYF. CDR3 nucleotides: TGCGCCAGCAGCTTGTCGACGGACAACACCTACGAGCAGTACTTC.

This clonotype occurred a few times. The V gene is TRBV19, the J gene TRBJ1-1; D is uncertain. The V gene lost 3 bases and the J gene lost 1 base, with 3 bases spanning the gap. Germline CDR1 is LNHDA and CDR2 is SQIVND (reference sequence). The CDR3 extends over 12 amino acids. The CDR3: CASSIWNTEAFF. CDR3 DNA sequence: TGTGCCAGTAGTATTTGGAACACTGAAGCTTTCTTT.

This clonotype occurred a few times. The CDR3 DNA sequence: TGTGCCAGCTCACCACCGCCGACTAGCGGGAGACATGGGACCCAGTACTTC. Translating gives CASSPPPTSGRHGTQYF. V is TRBV12-3 or TRBV12-4 and J is TRBJ2-5; 12 nucleotides match TRBD2. The CDR3 has 17 residues. Trimming removed 8 bases from V and 7 bases from J; junction bases left unmatched: 17.

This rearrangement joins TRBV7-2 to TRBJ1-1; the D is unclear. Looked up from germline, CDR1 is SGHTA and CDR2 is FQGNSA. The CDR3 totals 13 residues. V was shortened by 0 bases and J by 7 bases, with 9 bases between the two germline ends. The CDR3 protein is CASSLASLNEAFF. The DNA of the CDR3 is TGTGCCAGCAGCTTAGCATCCCTCAATGAAGCTTTCTTT. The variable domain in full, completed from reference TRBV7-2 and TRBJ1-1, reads GAGVSQSPSNKVTEKGKDVELRCDPISGHTALYWYRQSLGQGLEFLIYFQGNSAPDKSGLPSDRFSAERTGGSVSTLTIQRTQQEDSAVYLCASSLASLNEAFFGQGTRLTVV.

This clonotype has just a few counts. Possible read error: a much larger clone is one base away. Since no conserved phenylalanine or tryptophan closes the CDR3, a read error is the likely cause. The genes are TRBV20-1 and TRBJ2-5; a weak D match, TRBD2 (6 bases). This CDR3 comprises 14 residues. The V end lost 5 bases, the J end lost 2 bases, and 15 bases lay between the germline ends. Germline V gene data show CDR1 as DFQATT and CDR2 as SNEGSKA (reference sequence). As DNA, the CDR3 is TGCAGTGCTGAAGCGGGCAACATTCAAGAGACCCAGTACCTC. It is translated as CSAEAGNIQETQYL.

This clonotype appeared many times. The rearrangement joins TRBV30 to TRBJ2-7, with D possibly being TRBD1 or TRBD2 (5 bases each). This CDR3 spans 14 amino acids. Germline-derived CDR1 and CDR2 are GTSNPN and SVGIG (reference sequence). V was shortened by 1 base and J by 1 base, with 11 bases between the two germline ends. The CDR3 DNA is TGTGCCTGGAGTGGAAGGGACGGATCCTACGAGCAGTACTTC. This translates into CAWSGRDGSYEQYF. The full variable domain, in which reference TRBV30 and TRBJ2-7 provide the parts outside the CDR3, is SQTIHQWPATLVQPVGSPLSLECTVEGTSNPNLYWYRQAAGRGLQLLFYSVGIGQISSEVPQNLSASRPQDRQFILSSKKLLLSDSGFYLCAWSGRDGSYEQYFGPGTRLTVT.

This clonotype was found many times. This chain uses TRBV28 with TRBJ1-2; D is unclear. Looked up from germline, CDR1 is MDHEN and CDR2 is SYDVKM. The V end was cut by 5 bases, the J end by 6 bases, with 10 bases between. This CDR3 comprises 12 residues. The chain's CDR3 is CASSTNFDGYTF. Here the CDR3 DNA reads TGTGCCAGCAGTACTAACTTCGATGGCTACACCTTC.

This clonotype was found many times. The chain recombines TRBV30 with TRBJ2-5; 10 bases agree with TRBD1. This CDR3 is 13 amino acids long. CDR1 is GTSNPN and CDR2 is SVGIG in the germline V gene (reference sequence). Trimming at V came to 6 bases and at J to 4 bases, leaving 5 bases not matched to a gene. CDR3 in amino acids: CACGTGAGETQYF. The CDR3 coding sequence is TGTGCCTGCGGGACAGGGGCTGGAGAGACCCAGTACTTC.

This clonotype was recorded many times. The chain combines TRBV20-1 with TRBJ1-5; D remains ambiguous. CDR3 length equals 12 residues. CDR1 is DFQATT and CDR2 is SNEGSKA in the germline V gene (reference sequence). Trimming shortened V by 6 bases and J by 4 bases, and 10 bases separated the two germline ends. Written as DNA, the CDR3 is TGCAGTGCCGGGGTGGGGAATCAGCCCCAGCATTTT. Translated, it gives CSAGVGNQPQHF.

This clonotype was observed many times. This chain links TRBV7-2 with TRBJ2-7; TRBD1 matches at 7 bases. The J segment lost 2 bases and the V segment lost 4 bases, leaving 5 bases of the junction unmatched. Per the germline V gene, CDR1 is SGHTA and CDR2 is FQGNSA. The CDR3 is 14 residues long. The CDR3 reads CASSSWDSPYEQYF. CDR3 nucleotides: TGTGCCAGCAGCTCCTGGGACAGTCCCTACGAGCAGTACTTC.

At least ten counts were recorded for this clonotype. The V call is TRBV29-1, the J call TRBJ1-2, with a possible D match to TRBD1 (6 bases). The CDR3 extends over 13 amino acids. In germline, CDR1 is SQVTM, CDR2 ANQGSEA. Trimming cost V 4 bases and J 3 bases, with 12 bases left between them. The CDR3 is CSVVRGDDYGYTF. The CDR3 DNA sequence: TGCAGCGTTGTTAGGGGGGATGACTATGGCTACACCTTC.

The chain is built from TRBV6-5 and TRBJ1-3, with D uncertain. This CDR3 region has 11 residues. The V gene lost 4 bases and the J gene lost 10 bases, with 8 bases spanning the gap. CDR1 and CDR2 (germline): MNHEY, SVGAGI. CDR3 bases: TGTGCCAGCAGTTCCGATTGGACCATATATTTT. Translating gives CASSSDWTIYF.

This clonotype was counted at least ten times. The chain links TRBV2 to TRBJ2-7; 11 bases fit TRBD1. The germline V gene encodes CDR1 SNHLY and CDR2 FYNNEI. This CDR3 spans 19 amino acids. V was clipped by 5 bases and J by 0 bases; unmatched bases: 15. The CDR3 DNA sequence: TGTGCCAGCAGTCAGCCCGGACAGGGGGCCCGGGACTACTCCTACGAGCAGTACTTC. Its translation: CASSQPGQGARDYSYEQYF.

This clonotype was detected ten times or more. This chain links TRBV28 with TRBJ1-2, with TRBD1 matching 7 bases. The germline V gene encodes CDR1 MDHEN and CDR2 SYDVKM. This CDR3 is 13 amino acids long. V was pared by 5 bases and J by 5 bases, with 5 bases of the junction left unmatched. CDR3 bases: TGTGCCAGCAGTCTGACAGGGTGGTATGGCTACACCTTC. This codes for CASSLTGWYGYTF.

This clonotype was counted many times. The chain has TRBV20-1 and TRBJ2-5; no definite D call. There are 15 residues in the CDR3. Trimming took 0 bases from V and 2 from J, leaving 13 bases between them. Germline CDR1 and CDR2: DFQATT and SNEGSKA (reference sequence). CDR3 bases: TGCAGTGCTAGAGACGGTCGTGAGAGACAAGAGACCCAGTACTTC. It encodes CSARDGRERQETQYF.

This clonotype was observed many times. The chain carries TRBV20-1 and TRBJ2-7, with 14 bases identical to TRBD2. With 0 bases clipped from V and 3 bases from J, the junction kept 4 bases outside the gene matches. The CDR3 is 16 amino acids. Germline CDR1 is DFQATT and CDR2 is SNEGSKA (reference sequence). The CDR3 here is CSARDRLAGGVYEQYF. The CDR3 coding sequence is TGCAGTGCTAGAGACAGACTAGCGGGAGGGGTCTACGAGCAGTACTTC.

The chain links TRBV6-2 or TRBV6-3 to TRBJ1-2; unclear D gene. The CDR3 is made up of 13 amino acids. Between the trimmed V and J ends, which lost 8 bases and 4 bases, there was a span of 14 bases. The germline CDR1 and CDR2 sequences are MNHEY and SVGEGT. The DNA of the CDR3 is TGTGCCAGCCGGACTTCCCGGGGCTATGGCTACACCTTC. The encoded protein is CASRTSRGYGYTF.

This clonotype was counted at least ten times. The DNA of the CDR3 is TGCGCCAGCAGCCAAGTTTCCGGGGGCCAGGGGGAGACCCAGTACTTC. Residues: CASSQVSGGQGETQYF. J is TRBJ2-5 and V is TRBV4-1; D may match TRBD1 or TRBD2 (6 bases each). This CDR3 is built from 16 residues. Germline lookup yields CDR1 MGHRA and CDR2 YSYEKL. V was cut by 1 base and J by 5 bases, with 17 bases left in between.